This T cell receptor (beta chain) originates from a study of OX40 agonist ivuxolimab in advanced cancers. Method: immunoSEQ multiplex PCR; TCRdb's copy keeps in-frame clones and lacks some. Among tens of thousands of clones listed, 80% to 90% were seen once. In the case of this clone: As yet, its antigen is unknown.

Germline CDR1 reads SGHRS; CDR2 reads YFSETQ. Trimming removed 1 base from V and 8 bases from J, with 9 bases in between. This CDR3 region has 12 residues. The study, taken as a whole, reports: Averaged across samples, CD8+ T cells carried more expanded clones than CD4+ did.

This chain uses TRBV5-1 with TRBJ1-2; a weak D match, TRBD1 (5 bases). The sequence came from an adult with an advanced solid tumor such as melanoma, head and neck, liver or kidney cancer. The sequencing here drew on CD4+ or CD8+ T cells sorted from blood, taken in a trial of the OX40 agonist ivuxolimab. The CDR3 is CASSLSGGGYTF. As DNA, the CDR3 is TGCGCCAGCAGCTTGTCTGGGGGGGGCTACACCTTC.